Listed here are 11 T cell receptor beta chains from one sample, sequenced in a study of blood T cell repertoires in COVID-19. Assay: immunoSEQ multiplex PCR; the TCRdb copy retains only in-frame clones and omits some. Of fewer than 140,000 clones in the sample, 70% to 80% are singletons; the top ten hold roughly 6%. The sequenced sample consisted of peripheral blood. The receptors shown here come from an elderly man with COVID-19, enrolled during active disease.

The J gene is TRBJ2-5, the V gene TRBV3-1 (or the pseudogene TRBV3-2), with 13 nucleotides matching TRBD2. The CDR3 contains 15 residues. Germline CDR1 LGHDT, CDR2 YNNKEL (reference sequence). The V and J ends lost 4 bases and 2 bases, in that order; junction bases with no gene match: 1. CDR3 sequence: CASSPGLAGQETQYF. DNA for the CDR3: TGTGCCAGCAGCCCGGGACTAGCGGGACAAGAGACCCAGTACTTC.

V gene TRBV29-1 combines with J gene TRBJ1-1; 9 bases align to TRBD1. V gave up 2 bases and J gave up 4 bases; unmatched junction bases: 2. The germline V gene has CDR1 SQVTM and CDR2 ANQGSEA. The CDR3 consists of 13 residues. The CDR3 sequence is CSVESDRGTEAFF. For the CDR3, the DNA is TGCAGCGTTGAATCGGACAGGGGCACTGAAGCTTTCTTT.

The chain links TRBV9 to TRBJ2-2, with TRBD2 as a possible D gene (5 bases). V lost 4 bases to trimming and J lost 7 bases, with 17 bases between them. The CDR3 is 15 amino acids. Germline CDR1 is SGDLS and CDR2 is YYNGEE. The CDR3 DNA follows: TGTGCCAGCAGCCCTAAGATTTCGGAGGTCGGGGAGCTGTTTTTT. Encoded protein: CASSPKISEVGELFF.

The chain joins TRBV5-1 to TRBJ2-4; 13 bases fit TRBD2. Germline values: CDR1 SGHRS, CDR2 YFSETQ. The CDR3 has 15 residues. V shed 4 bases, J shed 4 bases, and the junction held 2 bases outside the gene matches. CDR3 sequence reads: CASSRGLAGKNIQYF. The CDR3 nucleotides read TGCGCCAGCAGCCGGGGACTAGCGGGAAAAAACATTCAGTACTTC.

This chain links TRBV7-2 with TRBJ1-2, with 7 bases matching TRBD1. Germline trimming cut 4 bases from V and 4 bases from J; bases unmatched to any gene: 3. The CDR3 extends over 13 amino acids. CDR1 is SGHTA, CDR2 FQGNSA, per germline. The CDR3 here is CASSSAGGYGYTF. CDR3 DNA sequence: TGTGCCAGCAGCTCTGCAGGGGGCTATGGCTACACCTTC.

CDR3 sequence (DNA): TGTGCCAGCAGGACCTATACAGGGAACTCCTACAATGAGCAGTTCTTC. Its translation: CASRTYTGNSYNEQFF. V gene TRBV2 combines with J gene TRBJ2-1; a weak D match, TRBD1 (6 bases). From germline, CDR1 is SNHLY and CDR2 FYNNEI. The CDR3 is made up of 16 amino acids. V was cut by 6 bases and J by 0 bases, with 15 bases left in between.

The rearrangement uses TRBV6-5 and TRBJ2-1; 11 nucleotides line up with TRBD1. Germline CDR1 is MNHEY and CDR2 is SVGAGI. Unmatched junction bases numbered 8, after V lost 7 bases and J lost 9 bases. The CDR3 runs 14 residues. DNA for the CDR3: TGTGCCAGCACCTACGGACAGGGGGCATTTGAGCAGTTCTTC. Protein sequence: CASTYGQGAFEQFF.

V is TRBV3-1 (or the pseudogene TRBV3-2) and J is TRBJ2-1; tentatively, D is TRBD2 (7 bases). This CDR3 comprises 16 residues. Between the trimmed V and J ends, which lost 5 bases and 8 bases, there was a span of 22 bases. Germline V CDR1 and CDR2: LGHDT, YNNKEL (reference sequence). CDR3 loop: CASSAGAGLTRHEQFF. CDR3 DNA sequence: TGTGCCAGCAGCGCGGGGGCGGGACTCACCCGCCATGAGCAGTTCTTC.

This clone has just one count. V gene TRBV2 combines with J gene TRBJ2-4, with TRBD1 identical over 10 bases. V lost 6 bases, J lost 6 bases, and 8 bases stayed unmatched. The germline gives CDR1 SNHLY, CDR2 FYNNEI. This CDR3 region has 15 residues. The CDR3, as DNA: TGTGCCAGCAGAACCGGGACAGGGGCTACAAACATTCAGTACTTC. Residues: CASRTGTGATNIQYF.

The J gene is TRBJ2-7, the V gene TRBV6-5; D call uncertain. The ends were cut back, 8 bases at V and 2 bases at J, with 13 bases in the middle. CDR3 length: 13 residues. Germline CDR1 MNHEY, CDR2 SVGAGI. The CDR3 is CASRREVPYEQYF. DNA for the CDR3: TGTGCCAGCCGGCGAGAGGTGCCCTACGAGCAGTACTTC.

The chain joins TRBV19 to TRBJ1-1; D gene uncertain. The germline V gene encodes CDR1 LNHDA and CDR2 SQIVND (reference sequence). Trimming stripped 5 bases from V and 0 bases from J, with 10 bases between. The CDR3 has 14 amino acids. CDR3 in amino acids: CASSLQNMNTEAFF. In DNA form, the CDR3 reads TGTGCCAGTAGTCTTCAGAACATGAACACTGAAGCTTTCTTT.